The present entry profiles one TCR beta chain with its context. In TCRdb, the 5' RACE reads were re-called with MiXCR into one record per CDR3 protein. The sample shows 450,000 or so distinct CDR3 sequences, roughly 25% of them seen only once. The entry originates in a study of T-cell memory formation after mild COVID-19. The CDR3 covers 14 residues. From germline, CDR1 is LNHDA and CDR2 SQIVND (reference sequence). Between the trimmed V and J ends, which lost 5 bases and 1 base, there was a span of 10 bases. V and J are TRBV19 and TRBJ2-3; D not resolved. The origin of this receptor is an adult woman who had mild COVID-19 (a few samples of this study predate the infection). Cell type and time point are not known. Sequencing was done on a sample of PBMCs or a T cell subset sorted from them (not recorded which). The CDR3 loop is CASSPRLGTDTQYF. The CDR3 DNA sequence: TGTGCCAGTAGTCCCCGCCTAGGCACAGATACGCAGTATTTT.